These 8 T cell receptor beta chains share one sample of origin, sequenced in a study of shared clonotypes between healthy human individuals (dated by TCRdb to about 2020). Receptor amplification or capture employed the immunoSEQ multiplex PCR assay. TCRdb stores this immuneACCESS table with in-frame sequences only. Part of the clones is absent; in the studies checked, under half of the shortfall reflects unresolved V genes, and no reason is known for the rest. For this sample there are roughly 1.5 million clones; 95% to 99% appear just once. The ten largest clones represent around 0.45% of the sample. The specimen was naive CD4+ T cells sorted from blood. The meaning of the sample's cell subset or site label: CD45RA+ positively selected. These receptors were collected from a young man in good health.

Of note for this clone: The same CDR3 is also encoded by other DNA sequences in this sample. J is TRBJ2-7 and V is TRBV28; D not resolved. The V end lost 1 base, the J end lost 7 bases, and 5 bases lay between the germline ends. Germline CDR1 reads MDHEN; CDR2 reads SYDVKM. The CDR3 extends over 11 amino acids. The CDR3 protein is CASSLLGEQYF. In DNA, the CDR3 is TGTGCCAGCAGTTTATTGGGTGAGCAGTACTTC.

The chain links TRBV18 to TRBJ2-1, with D tentatively TRBD1 or TRBD2 (5 bases each). V shed 6 bases and J shed 2 bases, with 17 bases lying between them. The germline V gene has CDR1 KGHSH and CDR2 LQKENI. This CDR3 is built from 16 residues. The CDR3 region is CASSPLRGAPYNEQFF. CDR3 nucleotide sequence: TGTGCCAGCTCCCCCCTGAGAGGGGCCCCCTACAATGAGCAGTTCTTC.

The rearrangement uses TRBV27 and TRBJ2-3, with 11 bases fitting TRBD2. Germline V CDR1 and CDR2: MNHEY, SMNVEV (reference sequence). V lost 5 bases, J lost 4 bases, and 14 bases stayed unmatched. CDR3 length: 18 residues. The CDR3 DNA reads as TGTGCCAGCAGTCCCCTCCCTACTAGCGGGAGTGCGGCAGATACGCAGTATTTT. It specifies CASSPLPTSGSAADTQYF.

The genes are TRBV4-1 and TRBJ2-2; D is undetermined. The CDR3 spans 16 residues. The V end was cut by 6 bases, the J end by 4 bases, with 18 bases between. Germline V CDR1 and CDR2: MGHRA, YSYEKL. The CDR3 nucleotides are TGCGCCAGCAGATCACCACTCGACGGCGGCACCGGGGAGCTGTTTTTT. Amino acid sequence: CASRSPLDGGTGELFF.

About this clone: In the same sample, other DNA sequences code for this CDR3. The J gene is TRBJ2-7, the V gene TRBV20-1; D call uncertain. CDR1 is DFQATT and CDR2 is SNEGSKA in the germline V gene (reference sequence). The CDR3 is 11 amino acids. With 6 bases removed from V and 2 bases from J, the gap between germline ends came to 8 bases. The CDR3 loop is CSASQTYEQYF. For the CDR3, the DNA is TGCAGTGCGTCACAGACCTACGAGCAGTACTTC.

In nucleotides, the CDR3 is TGTGCCAGCAGCTTAGTCGGGACAGGATCCACGGGGCCCCAGCATTTT. It specifies CASSLVGTGSTGPQHF. The chain combines TRBV7-9 with TRBJ1-5, with 8 bases fitting TRBD1. Germline loops: CDR1 SEHNR, CDR2 FQNEAQ (reference sequence). There are 16 residues in the CDR3. J lost 9 bases, V lost 1 base, and 11 bases had no gene match.

The V call is TRBV6-1, the J call TRBJ1-2, with D perhaps matching TRBD1 (5 bases). Germline V gene lookup returns CDR1 MNHNS and CDR2 SASEGT. The CDR3 contains 13 residues. The germline V and J ends were trimmed by 2 bases and 8 bases, with 12 bases remaining between them. The CDR3 region is CASSESRVGGYTF. CDR3 in DNA: TGTGCCAGCAGTGAAAGCAGGGTTGGCGGCTACACCTTC.

This rearrangement joins TRBV19 to TRBJ1-2, with 7 bases that match TRBD1. The V gene's germline CDR1 is LNHDA and CDR2 SQIVND (reference sequence). Losses at the gene ends were 3 bases for V and 3 bases for J; bases not matched to a gene: 10. The CDR3 length is 16 residues. As DNA, the CDR3 is TGTGCCAGTAGTATGGGGCCGGGGACAGCGGACTATGGCTACACCTTC. Translation: CASSMGPGTADYGYTF. The full variable domain, rest sourced from reference TRBV19 and TRBJ1-2, is DGGITQSPKYLFRKEGQNVTLSCEQNLNHDAMYWYRQDPGQGLRLIYYSQIVNDFQKGDIAEGYSVSREKKESFPLTVTSAQKNPTAFYLCASSMGPGTADYGYTFGSGTRLTVV.